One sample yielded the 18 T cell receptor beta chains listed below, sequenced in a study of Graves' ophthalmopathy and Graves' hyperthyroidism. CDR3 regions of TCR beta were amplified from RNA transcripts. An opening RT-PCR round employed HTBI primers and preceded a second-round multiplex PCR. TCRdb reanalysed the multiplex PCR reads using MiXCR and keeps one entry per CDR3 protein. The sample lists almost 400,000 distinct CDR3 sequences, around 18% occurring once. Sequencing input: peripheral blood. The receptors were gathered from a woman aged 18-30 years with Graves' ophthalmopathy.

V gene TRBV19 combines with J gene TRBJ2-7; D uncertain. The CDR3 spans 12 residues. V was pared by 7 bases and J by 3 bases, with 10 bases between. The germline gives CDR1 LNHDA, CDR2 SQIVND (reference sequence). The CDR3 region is CASTDGRYEQYF. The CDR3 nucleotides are TGTGCCAGTACGGACGGACGCTACGAGCAGTACTTC.

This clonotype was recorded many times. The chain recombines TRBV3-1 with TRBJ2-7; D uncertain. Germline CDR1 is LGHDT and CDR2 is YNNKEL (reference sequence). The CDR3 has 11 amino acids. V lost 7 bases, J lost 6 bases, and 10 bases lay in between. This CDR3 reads CASTHGREQYF. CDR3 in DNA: TGTGCCAGCACCCATGGCCGCGAGCAGTACTTC.

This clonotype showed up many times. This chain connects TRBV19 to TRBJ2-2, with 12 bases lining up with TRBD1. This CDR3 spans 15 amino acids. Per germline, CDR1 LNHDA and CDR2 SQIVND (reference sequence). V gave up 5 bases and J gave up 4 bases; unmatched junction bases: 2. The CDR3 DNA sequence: TGTGCCAGTAGTTGGGACAGGGGGCTCACCGGGGAGCTGTTTTTT. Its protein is CASSWDRGLTGELFF.

The CDR3 DNA follows: TGTGCCAGCAGCACCGGGACCCCATGGGCCGGGGAGCTGTTTTTT. Its translation: CASSTGTPWAGELFF. The gene calls are TRBV7-6 and TRBJ2-2; D may correspond to TRBD1 or TRBD2 (5 bases each). The CDR3 contains 15 residues. Germline-derived CDR1 and CDR2 are SGHVS and FNYEAQ. The V and J ends lost 5 bases and 6 bases respectively, with 16 bases between them.

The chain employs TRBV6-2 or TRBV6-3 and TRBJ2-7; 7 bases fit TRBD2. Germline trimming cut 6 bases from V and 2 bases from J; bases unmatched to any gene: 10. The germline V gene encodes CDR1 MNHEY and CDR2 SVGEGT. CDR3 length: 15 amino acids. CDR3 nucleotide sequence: TGTGCCAGCAGCTCCCAGCGAGCGGGGCCCTACGAGCAGTACTTC. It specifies CASSSQRAGPYEQYF.

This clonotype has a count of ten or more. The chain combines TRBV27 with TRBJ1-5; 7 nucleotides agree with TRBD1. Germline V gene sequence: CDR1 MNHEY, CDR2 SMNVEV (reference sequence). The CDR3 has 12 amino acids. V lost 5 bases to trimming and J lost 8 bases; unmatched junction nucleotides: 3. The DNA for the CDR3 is TGTGCCAGCAGTACAGGGGAAAAGCCCCAGCATTTT. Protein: CASSTGEKPQHF.

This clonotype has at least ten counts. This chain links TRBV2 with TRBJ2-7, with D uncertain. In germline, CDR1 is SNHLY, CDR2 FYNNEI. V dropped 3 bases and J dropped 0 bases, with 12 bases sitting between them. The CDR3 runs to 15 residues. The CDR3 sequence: CASSENPYISYEQYF. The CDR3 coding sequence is TGTGCCAGCAGTGAGAACCCGTACATCTCCTACGAGCAGTACTTC.

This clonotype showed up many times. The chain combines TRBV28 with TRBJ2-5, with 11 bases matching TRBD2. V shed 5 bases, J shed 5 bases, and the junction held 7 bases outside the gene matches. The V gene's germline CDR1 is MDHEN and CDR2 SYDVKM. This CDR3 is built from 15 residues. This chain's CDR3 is CASSLTSGSGETQYF. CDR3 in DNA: TGTGCCAGCAGTCTTACTAGCGGGAGTGGGGAGACCCAGTACTTC. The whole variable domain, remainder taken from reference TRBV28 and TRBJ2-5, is DVKVTQSSRYLVKRTGEKVFLECVQDMDHENMFWYRQDPGLGLRLIYFSYDVKMKEKGDIPEGYSVSREKKERFSLILESASTNQTSMYLCASSLTSGSGETQYFGPGTRLLVL.

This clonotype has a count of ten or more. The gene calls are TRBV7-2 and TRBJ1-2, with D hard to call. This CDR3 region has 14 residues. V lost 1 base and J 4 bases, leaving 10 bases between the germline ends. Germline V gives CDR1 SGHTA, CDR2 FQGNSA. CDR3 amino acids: CASSLESDLYGYTF. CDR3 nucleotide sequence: TGTGCCAGCAGCTTAGAGTCGGATCTCTATGGCTACACCTTC.

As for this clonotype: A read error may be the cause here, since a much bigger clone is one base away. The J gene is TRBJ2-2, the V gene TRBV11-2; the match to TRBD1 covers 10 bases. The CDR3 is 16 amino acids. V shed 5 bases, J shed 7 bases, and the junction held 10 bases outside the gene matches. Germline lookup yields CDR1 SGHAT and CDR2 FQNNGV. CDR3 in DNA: TGTGCCAGCAGCCCCAGAGGGACAGGGGTGGTCGGGGAGCTGTTTTTT. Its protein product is CASSPRGTGVVGELFF.

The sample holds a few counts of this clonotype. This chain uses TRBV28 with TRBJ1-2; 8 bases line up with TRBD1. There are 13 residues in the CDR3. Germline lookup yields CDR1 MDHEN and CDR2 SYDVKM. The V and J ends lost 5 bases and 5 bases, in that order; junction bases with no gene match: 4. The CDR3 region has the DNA TGTGCCAGCAGTGGCCAGGGGGCTTATGGCTACACCTTC. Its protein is CASSGQGAYGYTF.

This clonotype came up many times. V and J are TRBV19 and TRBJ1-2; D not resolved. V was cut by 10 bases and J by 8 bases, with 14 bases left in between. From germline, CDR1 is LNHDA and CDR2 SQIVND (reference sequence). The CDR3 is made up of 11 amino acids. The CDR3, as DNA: TGTGCCACAATCCGAGGAGGGGGCTACACCTTC. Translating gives CATIRGGGYTF.

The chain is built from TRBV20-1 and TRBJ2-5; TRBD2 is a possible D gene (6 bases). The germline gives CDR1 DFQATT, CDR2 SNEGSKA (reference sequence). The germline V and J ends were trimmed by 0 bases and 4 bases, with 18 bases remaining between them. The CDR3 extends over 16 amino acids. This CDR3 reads CSARDQEGGPVETQYF. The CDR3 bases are TGCAGTGCTAGAGATCAGGAGGGCGGTCCGGTAGAGACCCAGTACTTC.

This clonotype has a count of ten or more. DNA for the CDR3: TGCGCCAGCAGGTTCCAGGGAGGGGTGAACACTGAAGCTTTCTTT. Residues: CASRFQGGVNTEAFF. This sequence joins TRBV5-1 and TRBJ1-1; D is perhaps TRBD1 (5 bases). V shed 5 bases and J shed 0 bases, with 14 bases lying between them. The CDR3 totals 15 residues. CDR1 and CDR2 (germline): SGHRS, YFSETQ.

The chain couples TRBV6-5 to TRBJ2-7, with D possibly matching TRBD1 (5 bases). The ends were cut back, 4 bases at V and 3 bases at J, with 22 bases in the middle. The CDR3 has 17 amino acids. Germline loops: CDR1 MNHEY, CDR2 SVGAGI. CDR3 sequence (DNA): TGTGCCAGCAGTTTGGTGGGGCCGACAAGCCAACGCTACGAGCAGTACTTC. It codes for CASSLVGPTSQRYEQYF.

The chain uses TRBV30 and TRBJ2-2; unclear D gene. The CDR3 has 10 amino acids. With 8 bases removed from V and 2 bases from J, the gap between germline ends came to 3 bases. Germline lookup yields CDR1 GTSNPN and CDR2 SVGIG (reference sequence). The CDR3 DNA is TGTGCCCACAACACCGGGGAGCTGTTTTTT. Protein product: CAHNTGELFF.

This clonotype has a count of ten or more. The CDR3 reads CASSEGGGTGELFF. In DNA form, the CDR3 reads TGTGCCAGCAGTGAAGGAGGCGGCACCGGGGAGCTGTTTTTT. This chain uses TRBV6-1 with TRBJ2-2; D is unclear. The V end lost 1 base, the J end lost 4 bases, and 7 bases lay between the germline ends. The CDR3 length is 14 residues. In germline, CDR1 is MNHNS, CDR2 SASEGT.

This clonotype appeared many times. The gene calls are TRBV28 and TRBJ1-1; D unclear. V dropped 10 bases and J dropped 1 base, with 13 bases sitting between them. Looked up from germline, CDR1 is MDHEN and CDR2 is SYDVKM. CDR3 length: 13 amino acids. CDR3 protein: CATYRPENTEAFF. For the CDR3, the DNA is TGTGCCACCTATCGCCCGGAGAACACTGAAGCTTTCTTT.